The next 21 T cell receptor beta chains were all read from a single sample in a study of blood T cell repertoires in COVID-19. The repertoire was sequenced with immunoSEQ multiplex PCR; TCRdb's copy has only in-frame clones and lacks some. This sample has about 130,000 clones, with around 81% found just once. The specimen was peripheral blood. The receptors here all came from a man aged 35 to 55 with active or convalescent COVID-19.

This clone was counted a few times. The chain links TRBV9 to TRBJ2-7, with 9 bases lining up with TRBD2. This CDR3 is 16 amino acids long. Germline V gene lookup returns CDR1 SGDLS and CDR2 YYNGEE. Unmatched junction bases numbered 8, after V lost 0 bases and J lost 4 bases. CDR3 sequence (DNA): TGTGCCAGCAGCGTAGCTGAAGCGGGGGGTCCTTACGAGCAGTACTTC. Residues: CASSVAEAGGPYEQYF.

The genes are TRBV5-1 and TRBJ2-2, with 7 nucleotides matching TRBD1. The germline gives CDR1 SGHRS, CDR2 YFSETQ. The V gene end was trimmed by 3 bases and the J gene end by 3 bases; junction bases not matched to a gene: 8. The CDR3 loop spans 16 amino acids. CDR3 nucleotides: TGCGCCAGCAGCTCGCAGGGGGTCGGGGACACCGGGGAGCTGTTTTTT. Translated: CASSSQGVGDTGELFF.

The rearrangement joins TRBV7-8 to TRBJ1-5; 8 nucleotides match TRBD1. This CDR3 has 15 residues. J was trimmed by 5 bases and V by 3 bases; bases with no gene match: 6. Germline CDR1 SGHVS, CDR2 FQNEAQ. This CDR3 is CASSFTDRDYQPQHF. The CDR3 nucleotides read TGTGCCAGCAGCTTCACGGACAGGGACTATCAGCCCCAGCATTTT.

This clone was counted a single time. The rearrangement joins TRBV3-1 (or the pseudogene TRBV3-2) to TRBJ1-6; no clear D. This CDR3 has 14 residues. Germline CDR1 reads LGHDT; CDR2 reads YNNKEL (reference sequence). Trimming removed 2 bases at V and 7 bases at J, with 9 bases between. CDR3 protein: CASSQSEINSPLHF. CDR3 coding DNA: TGTGCCAGCAGCCAAAGCGAGATAAATTCACCCCTCCACTTT.

V gene TRBV6-5 combines with J gene TRBJ2-7, with TRBD2 identical over 12 bases. V was clipped by 6 bases and J by 7 bases; unmatched bases: 10. The CDR3 has 15 residues. Looked up from germline, CDR1 is MNHEY and CDR2 is SVGAGI. CDR3 nucleotides: TGTGCCAGCAGGCGGACTAGCGGGAACCAGAGGGAGCAGTACTTC. Translating it yields CASRRTSGNQREQYF.

J is TRBJ2-5 and V is TRBV7-6; 9 nucleotides align to TRBD2. The length of the CDR3 is 16 residues. V lost 6 bases and J lost 3; bases outside the gene matches: 11. Germline V lookup: CDR1 SGHVS, CDR2 FNYEAQ. Here the CDR3 reads CASSLRAGGREETQYF. The CDR3 DNA follows: TGTGCCAGCAGTCTAAGAGCGGGGGGAAGAGAAGAGACCCAGTACTTC.

This clone was observed at least ten times. The chain employs TRBV6-5 and TRBJ2-1, with a possible D match to TRBD1 (6 bases). Germline CDR1 is MNHEY and CDR2 is SVGAGI. This CDR3 contains 12 residues. The ends were cut back, 5 bases at V and 8 bases at J, with 10 bases in the middle. The CDR3 region is CASSLQGHEQFF. CDR3 sequence (DNA): TGTGCCAGCAGTCTACAGGGCCATGAGCAGTTCTTC.

This rearrangement joins TRBV6-5 to TRBJ1-1; D unclear. CDR3 length equals 14 residues. Germline-derived CDR1 and CDR2 are MNHEY and SVGAGI. V was trimmed by 6 bases and J by 0 bases, leaving 11 bases between them. CDR3 sequence (DNA): TGTGCCAGCAGCCGTTCGAGTATGAACACTGAAGCTTTCTTT. Its protein is CASSRSSMNTEAFF.

The chain combines TRBV19 with TRBJ1-3, with D maybe TRBD1 (6 bases). Trimming stripped 3 bases from V and 4 bases from J, with 13 bases between. The germline V gene encodes CDR1 LNHDA and CDR2 SQIVND (reference sequence). This CDR3 spans 15 amino acids. The CDR3 is CASSMEGGSGNTIYF. In nucleotides, the CDR3 is TGTGCCAGTAGTATGGAAGGGGGAAGCGGAAACACCATATATTTT.

In its sample, this clone was seen a few times. V is TRBV29-1 and J is TRBJ1-2; 7 positions match TRBD1. Looked up from germline, CDR1 is SQVTM and CDR2 is ANQGSEA. CDR3 size: 17 residues. Unmatched junction bases numbered 14, after V lost 2 bases and J lost 2 bases. The CDR3 region is CSVEYRDRRIKNYGYTF. The CDR3 DNA reads TGCAGCGTTGAATATAGGGACAGAAGGATTAAAAACTATGGCTACACCTTC.

The chain uses TRBV5-1 and TRBJ1-4; no definite D call. Germline CDR1 reads SGHRS; CDR2 reads YFSETQ. V lost 4 bases and J lost 5, with 12 bases in between. The CDR3 runs 14 residues. The CDR3 loop reads CASSPYGFNEKLFF. As DNA, the CDR3 is TGCGCCAGCAGCCCCTATGGTTTCAATGAAAAACTGTTTTTT.

This chain connects TRBV12-3 or TRBV12-4 to TRBJ2-4; 11 bases line up with TRBD2. Trimming at V came to 6 bases and at J to 9 bases, leaving 4 bases not matched to a gene. The CDR3 covers 13 residues. This CDR3 reads CASRLAGDGIQYF. For the CDR3, the DNA is TGTGCCAGCAGACTAGCGGGGGACGGCATTCAGTACTTC.

The V and J genes are TRBV7-6 and TRBJ1-5; D is perhaps TRBD1 (5 bases). CDR1 is SGHVS, CDR2 FNYEAQ, per germline. The CDR3 loop spans 14 amino acids. Trimming removed 5 bases at V and 3 bases at J, with 11 bases between. In nucleotides, the CDR3 is TGTGCCAGCAGCGTTGCGGGGGACAATCAGCCCCAGCATTTT. Its protein product is CASSVAGDNQPQHF. The entire variable domain, with the rest obtained from reference TRBV7-6 and TRBJ1-5, is as follows: GAGVSQSPRYKVTKRGQDVALRCDPISGHVSLYWYRQALGQGPEFLTYFNYEAQQDKSGLPNDRFSAERPEGSISTLTIQRTEQRDSAMYRCASSVAGDNQPQHFGDGTRLSIL.

This chain joins TRBV10-3 and TRBJ1-4; D gene ambiguous. The CDR3 is 12 amino acids. Looked up from germline, CDR1 is ENHRY and CDR2 is SYGVKD. V lost 5 bases, J lost 8 bases, and 9 bases lay in between. The CDR3 loop is CAISSGREKLFF. CDR3 DNA: TGTGCCATCAGTTCGGGGAGGGAAAAACTGTTTTTT.

The rearrangement uses TRBV19 and TRBJ1-6; D unresolved. CDR1 is LNHDA and CDR2 is SQIVND in the germline V gene (reference sequence). V lost 5 bases and J lost 7, with 12 bases in between. CDR3 length: 14 amino acids. The CDR3 DNA reads as TGTGCCAGTAGTTTTGGGCAGCGGAATTCACCCCTCCACTTT. Protein product: CASSFGQRNSPLHF.

This chain joins TRBV6-5 and TRBJ1-4; the D is unclear. Germline V CDR1 and CDR2: MNHEY, SVGAGI. Trimming left V 0 bases short and J 6 bases short, with 14 bases between. The CDR3 contains 16 residues. Here the CDR3 DNA reads TGTGCCAGCAGTTACTCGATATGGGCGCAGGATGAAAAACTGTTTTTT. Translating gives CASSYSIWAQDEKLFF.

This chain connects TRBV6-6 to TRBJ2-7; 8 bases agree with TRBD2. V lost 8 bases to trimming and J lost 3 bases; unmatched junction nucleotides: 3. CDR1 is MNHNY and CDR2 is SVGAGI in the germline V gene (reference sequence). The CDR3 spans 12 residues. CDR3 sequence: CASGRGGYEQYF. In nucleotides, the CDR3 is TGTGCCAGCGGCCGGGGGGGCTACGAGCAGTACTTC.

This sequence joins TRBV11-2 and TRBJ1-1; TRBD1 agrees at 11 bases. From germline, CDR1 is SGHAT and CDR2 FQNNGV. This CDR3 is 16 amino acids long. V trimming: 7 bases; J trimming: 5 bases; junction bases outside the gene matches: 12. CDR3 DNA: TGTGCCAGCACTCCCCTTGGACAGGGGGCATGGACTGAAGCTTTCTTT. This gives the protein CASTPLGQGAWTEAFF.

This chain connects TRBV12-3 or TRBV12-4 to TRBJ2-3; D may be TRBD1 (6 bases). The germline V and J ends were trimmed by 3 bases and 4 bases, with 8 bases remaining between them. The CDR3 is made up of 13 amino acids. The CDR3: CASSFRGSDTQYF. The DNA for the CDR3 is TGTGCCAGCAGTTTCAGGGGATCAGATACGCAGTATTTT.

The gene calls are TRBV19 and TRBJ2-7, with D maybe TRBD2 (5 bases). Germline assignment: CDR1 LNHDA and CDR2 SQIVND (reference sequence). Trimming took off 5 bases at V and 3 bases at J, with 5 bases between the two ends. The CDR3 is made up of 11 amino acids. Here the CDR3 DNA reads TGTGCCAGTAGTGAGGGCTACGAGCAGTACTTC. It is translated as CASSEGYEQYF.

This clone is a singleton in its sample. The rearrangement links TRBV29-1 to TRBJ2-3; maybe TRBD1 (6 bases). Trimming left V 4 bases short and J 4 bases short, with 15 bases between. Germline V gene lookup returns CDR1 SQVTM and CDR2 ANQGSEA. This CDR3 has 14 amino acids. In DNA, the CDR3 is TGCAGCGTTGTTGACAGGCCGTTCTCAGATACGCAGTATTTT. Translated: CSVVDRPFSDTQYF.